This T cell receptor beta chain was identified during a study of blood T cell repertoires in COVID-19. As for the study in general: PBMCs, B-cell-depleted T cells, or T cells provided the cDNA or gDNA that made up the material.

The repertoire was sequenced with immunoSEQ multiplex PCR; TCRdb's copy has only in-frame clones and lacks some. The profile shows some 520,000 clones, nearly 90% of them singletons. The Seattle patients, enrolled during active infection, were followed longitudinally. This CDR3 spans 14 amino acids. J was trimmed by 1 base and V by 6 bases; bases with no gene match: 6. Per the germline V gene, CDR1 is SGHTA and CDR2 is FQGNSA. The sample consisted of peripheral blood. The rearrangement joins TRBV7-2 to TRBJ2-7; the match to TRBD2 covers 7 bases. The TCR sequence derives from a man younger than 30 with COVID-19, enrolled during active disease. CDR3 sequence (DNA): TGTGCCAGCAGGTGGACTAGGGGATCCTACGAGCAGTACTTC. This encodes CASRWTRGSYEQYF.